This T cell receptor (beta chain) originates from a study of T cell responses to AZD1222 COVID-19 vaccine. General study points: Donors in the cohort were predominantly white British and more often female, and clonal diversity was possibly underestimated. AZD1222 recipients seropositive at baseline numbered only six or seven. Spike was spanned by vaccine-associated CD4 TCRs, which were dominant at 160-218 and 743-854.

In its sample, this clone was seen once. Its antigen is not identified. Germline V gives CDR1 SNHLY, CDR2 FYNNEI. There are 13 residues in the CDR3. Trimming removed 10 bases from V and 5 bases from J; junction bases left unmatched: 10. The assay was immunoSEQ multiplex PCR, and TCRdb's table has in-frame clones only and misses some. The table has more than 50,000 clones, roughly 87% seen once; the top ten hold just under 4%. This receptor was obtained from an adult in good health. The chain uses TRBV2 and TRBJ1-1; 7 bases fit TRBD1. Sequencing was performed on peripheral blood, taken on day 0 of AZD1222 vaccination. The CDR3 nucleotides are TGTGCCACCTCCGACAGGGAGGTAACTGAAGCTTTCTTT. Amino acid sequence: CATSDREVTEAFF.